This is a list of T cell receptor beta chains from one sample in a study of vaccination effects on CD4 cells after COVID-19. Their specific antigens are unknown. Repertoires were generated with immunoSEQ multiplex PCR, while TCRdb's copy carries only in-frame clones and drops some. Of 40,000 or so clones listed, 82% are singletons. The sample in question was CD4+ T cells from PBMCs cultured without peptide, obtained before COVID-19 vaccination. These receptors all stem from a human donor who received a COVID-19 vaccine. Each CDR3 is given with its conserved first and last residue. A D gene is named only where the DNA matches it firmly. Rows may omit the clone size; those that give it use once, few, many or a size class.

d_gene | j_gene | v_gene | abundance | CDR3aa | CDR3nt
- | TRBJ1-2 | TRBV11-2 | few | CASSFNRVYGYTF | TGTGCCAGCAGCTTTAACAGGGTGTATGGCTACACCTTC
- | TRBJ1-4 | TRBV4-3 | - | CASSLRGAGEKLFF | TGCGCCAGCAGCCTCCGGGGGGCGGGGGAAAAACTGTTTTTT
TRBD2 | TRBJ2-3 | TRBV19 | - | CASSTLGAGGADTQYF | TGTGCCAGTAGTACCTTAGGCGCGGGGGGGGCAGATACGCAGTATTTT
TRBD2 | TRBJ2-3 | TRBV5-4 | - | CASSGDYSTDTQYF | TGTGCCAGCTCGGGGGACTATAGCACAGATACGCAGTATTTT
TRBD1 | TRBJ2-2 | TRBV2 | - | CASQGQPNTGELFF | TGTGCCAGCCAGGGACAGCCCAACACCGGGGAGCTGTTTTTT
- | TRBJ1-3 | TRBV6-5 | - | CASSPVGGLLYTIYF | TGTGCCAGCAGTCCGGTGGGGGGTCTGCTTTACACCATATATTTT
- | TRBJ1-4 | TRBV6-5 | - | CASSRQDPTNEKLFF | TGTGCCAGCAGTAGACAGGACCCAACTAATGAAAAACTGTTTTTT
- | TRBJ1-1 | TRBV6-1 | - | CASSERVAEAFF | TGTGCCAGCAGTGAGAGGGTCGCTGAAGCTTTCTTT
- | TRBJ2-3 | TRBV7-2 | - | CASSSWDTQYF | TGTGCCAGCAGCTCCTGGGATACGCAGTATTTT
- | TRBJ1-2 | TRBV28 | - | CASSSPGWPSLGYTF | TGTGCCAGCAGCTCCCCGGGTTGGCCCTCTCTTGGCTACACCTTC
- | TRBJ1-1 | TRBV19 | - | CASLPDRLNTEAFF | TGTGCCAGTCTTCCCGACAGGCTGAACACTGAAGCTTTCTTT
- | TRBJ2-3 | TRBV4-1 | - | CASSQVLGVSTDTQYF | TGCGCCAGCAGCCAAGTCCTGGGGGTGAGCACAGATACGCAGTATTTT
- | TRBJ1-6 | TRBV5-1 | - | CASSSSWSAGSSYNSPLHF | TGCGCCAGCAGCTCGTCATGGTCCGCAGGGAGCTCCTATAATTCACCCCTCCACTTT
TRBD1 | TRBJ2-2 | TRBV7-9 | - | CASSLDRGRYTGELFF | TGTGCCAGCAGCCTCGACAGGGGGCGGTACACCGGGGAGCTGTTTTTT
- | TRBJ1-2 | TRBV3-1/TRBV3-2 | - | CASSQWAYGYTF | TGTGCCAGCAGCCAATGGGCATACGGCTACACCTTC
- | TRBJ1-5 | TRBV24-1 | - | CATSDLGGQANQPQHF | TGTGCCACCAGTGATCTAGGCGGGCAGGCGAATCAGCCCCAGCATTTT
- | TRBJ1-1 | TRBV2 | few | CASIRVKDTEAFF | TGTGCCAGCATTAGGGTGAAGGACACTGAAGCTTTCTTT
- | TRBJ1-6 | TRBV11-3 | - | CVGEGSSYNSPLHF | TGTGTGGGGGAGGGGAGCTCCTATAATTCACCCCTCCACTTT
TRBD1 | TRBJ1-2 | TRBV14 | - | CASSQDQGAYGYTF | TGTGCCAGCAGCCAAGACCAGGGGGCCTATGGCTACACCTTC
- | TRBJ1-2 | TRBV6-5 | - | CATTPPGAWGYTF | TGTGCCACCACTCCACCTGGGGCGTGGGGCTACACCTTC
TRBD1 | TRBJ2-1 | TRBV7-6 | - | CASSQGTGQTLSYNEQFF | TGTGCCAGCAGCCAGGGGACAGGGCAGACGCTCTCCTACAATGAGCAGTTCTTC
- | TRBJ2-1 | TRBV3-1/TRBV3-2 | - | CASSQDRGLYNEQFF | TGTGCCAGCAGCCAAGATCGGGGACTTTACAATGAGCAGTTCTTC
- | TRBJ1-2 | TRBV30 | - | CAWMGPVPNYGYTF | TGTGCCTGGATGGGCCCGGTACCTAACTATGGCTACACCTTC
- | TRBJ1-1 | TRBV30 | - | CAWSRQATTEAFF | TGTGCCTGGAGTAGACAGGCGACCACTGAAGCTTTCTTT
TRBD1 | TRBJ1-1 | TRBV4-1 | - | CASSYRQGRRMVNTEAFF | TGCGCCAGCAGCTACCGACAGGGACGGAGAATGGTGAACACTGAAGCTTTCTTT
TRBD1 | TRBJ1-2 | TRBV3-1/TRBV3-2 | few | CASSQGQGAGYTF | TGTGCCAGCAGCCAAGGACAGGGAGCCGGCTACACCTTC
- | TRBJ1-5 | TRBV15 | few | CATSRGTGRYQPQHF | TGTGCCACCAGCAGAGGTACAGGGCGATATCAGCCCCAGCATTTT
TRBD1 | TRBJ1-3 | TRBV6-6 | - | CASRKQGDTIYF | TGTGCCAGCAGGAAACAGGGGGACACCATATATTTT
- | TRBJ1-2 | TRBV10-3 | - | CAISVPGQNYGYTF | TGTGCCATCAGTGTCCCGGGACAAAACTATGGCTACACCTTC
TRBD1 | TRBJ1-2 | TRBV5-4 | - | CASRLQLGQGEGYTF | TGTGCCAGCAGACTACAACTGGGACAGGGGGAGGGCTACACCTTC
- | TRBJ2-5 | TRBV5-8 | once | CASPGTPKYF | TGTGCCAGCCCCGGCACTCCGAAGTACTTC
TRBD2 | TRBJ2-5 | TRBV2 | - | CASTGTNRQETQYF | TGTGCCAGCACCGGGACTAACCGACAAGAGACCCAGTACTTC
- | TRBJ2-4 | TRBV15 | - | CATSRDPRWENIQYF | TGTGCCACCAGCAGAGACCCCCGATGGGAAAACATTCAGTACTTC
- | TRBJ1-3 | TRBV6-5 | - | CASSRTISGNTIYF | TGTGCCAGCAGTCGAACGATCTCTGGAAACACCATATATTTT
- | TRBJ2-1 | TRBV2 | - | CASSWYNEQFF | TGTGCCAGCAGCTGGTACAATGAGCAGTTCTTC
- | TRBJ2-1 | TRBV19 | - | CASSDQPGPPYNEQFF | TGTGCCAGTAGCGACCAACCGGGTCCGCCTTACAATGAGCAGTTCTTC
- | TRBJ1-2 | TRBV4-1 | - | CASSQVYGQSYTF | TGCGCCAGCAGCCAAGTCTACGGGCAGAGCTACACCTTC
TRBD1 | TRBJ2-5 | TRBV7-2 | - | CASSPNRGSETQYF | TGTGCCAGCAGCCCCAACAGGGGTTCGGAGACCCAGTACTTC
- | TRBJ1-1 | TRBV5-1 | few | CASSYLDGGSEAFF | TGCGCCAGCAGCTACCTAGACGGAGGCTCTGAAGCTTTCTTT
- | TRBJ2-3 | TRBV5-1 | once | CASSQGSTDTQYF | TGCGCCAGCAGCCAGGGAAGCACAGATACGCAGTATTTT
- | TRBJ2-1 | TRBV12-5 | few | CASGDPVYNEQFF | TGTGCTAGTGGTGATCCGGTATACAATGAGCAGTTCTTC
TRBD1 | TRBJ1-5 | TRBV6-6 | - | CASSDRGNQPQHF | TGTGCCAGCAGCGACAGGGGCAATCAGCCCCAGCATTTT
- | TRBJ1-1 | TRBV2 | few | CATMRAASTEAFF | TGTGCCACGATGCGGGCCGCGTCCACTGAAGCTTTCTTT
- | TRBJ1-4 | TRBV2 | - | CASSDPWTPSREKLFF | TGTGCCAGCAGTGACCCCTGGACACCCTCTCGGGAAAAACTGTTTTTT
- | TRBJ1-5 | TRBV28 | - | CASSFQGGAGSNQPQHF | TGTGCCAGCAGTTTCCAAGGGGGGGCTGGGAGCAATCAGCCCCAGCATTTT
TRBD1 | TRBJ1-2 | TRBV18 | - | CASSPQRQGGHYGYTF | TGTGCCAGCTCACCACAACGACAGGGGGGACACTATGGCTACACCTTC
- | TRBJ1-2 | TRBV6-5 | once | CASSRGYGYTF | TGTGCCAGCAGCCGGGGCTATGGCTACACCTTC
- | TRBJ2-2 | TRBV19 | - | CASTSQYNTGELFF | TGTGCCAGTACCTCCCAATACAACACCGGGGAGCTGTTTTTT
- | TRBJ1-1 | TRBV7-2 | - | CASSLTWGGSTEAFF | TGTGCCAGCAGCTTAACTTGGGGGGGAAGCACTGAAGCTTTCTTT
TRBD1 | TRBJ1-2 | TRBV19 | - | CASRLSGQGANYGYTF | TGTGCCAGTAGGCTCTCAGGACAGGGGGCAAACTATGGCTACACCTTC
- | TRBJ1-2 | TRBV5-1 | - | CASSLGDSYGYTF | TGCGCCAGCAGCTTGGGAGACAGCTATGGCTACACCTTC
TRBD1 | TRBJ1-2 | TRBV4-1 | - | CASSQETGALYGYTF | TGCGCCAGCAGCCAAGAGACAGGGGCCCTTTATGGCTACACCTTC
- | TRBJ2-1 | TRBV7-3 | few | CASSLISGILGQDNEQFF | TGTGCCAGCAGCTTAATATCAGGGATCTTAGGACAAGACAATGAGCAGTTCTTC
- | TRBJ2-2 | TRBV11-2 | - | CASSLGQGLTGELFF | TGTGCCAGCAGCTTAGGGCAGGGGCTGACCGGGGAGCTGTTTTTT